The present T cell receptor (beta chain) was sequenced within a study of control samples from healthy donors and cancer patients. Using immunoSEQ multiplex PCR, the repertoire was profiled, and TCRdb retains in-frame clones only, with some absent. The sample contains roughly 170,000 clones, about 93% of which appear only once. CDR1 KGHDR and CDR2 SFDVKD come from the germline V gene. Trimming shortened V by 5 bases and J by 7 bases, and 14 bases separated the two germline ends. The CDR3 covers 14 residues. The chain joins TRBV24-1 to TRBJ2-1; the D gene could be TRBD1 or TRBD2 (5 bases each). The sequenced sample was blood. The source is a man aged 18 to 30 in good health. CDR3: CATSALRGVNEQFF. The DNA of the CDR3 is TGTGCCACCAGTGCCCTTCGGGGCGTGAATGAGCAGTTCTTC.